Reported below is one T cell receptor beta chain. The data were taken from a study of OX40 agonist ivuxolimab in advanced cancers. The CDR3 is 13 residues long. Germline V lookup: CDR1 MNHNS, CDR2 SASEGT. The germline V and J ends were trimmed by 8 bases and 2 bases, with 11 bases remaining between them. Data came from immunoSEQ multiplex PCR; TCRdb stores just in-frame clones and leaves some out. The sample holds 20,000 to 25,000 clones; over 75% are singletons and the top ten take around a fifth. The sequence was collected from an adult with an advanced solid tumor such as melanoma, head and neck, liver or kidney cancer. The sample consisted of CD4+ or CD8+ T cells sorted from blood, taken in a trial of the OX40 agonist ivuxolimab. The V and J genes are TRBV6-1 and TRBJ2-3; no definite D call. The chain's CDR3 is CASEMTLTDTQYF. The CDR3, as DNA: TGTGCCAGCGAGATGACCCTCACAGATACGCAGTATTTT.